Each of the 20 T cell receptor beta chains below was sequenced from the same sample in a study of blood T cell repertoires in COVID-19 (dated by TCRdb to the early 2020s). The protocol used for the library was the immunoSEQ multiplex PCR assay. Drawn from immuneACCESS, this table holds only the in-frame rearrangements with V and J called that TCRdb kept. Clones are partly lost; checked studies trace under half to an unresolved V gene and leave the rest unexplained. This sample has approximately 450,000 clones in its table, and 70% to 90% of those were observed once. The ten largest account for under 2.5% of the sample. Sample: PBMCs or T cells enriched from blood (not recorded which). These receptor sequences come from a woman aged 18-29 years with acute COVID-19.

The chain carries TRBV28 and TRBJ1-1; no reliable D call. CDR3 length: 13 amino acids. Germline-derived CDR1 and CDR2 are MDHEN and SYDVKM. V was cut by 2 bases and J by 6 bases, with 10 bases left in between. The CDR3 loop is CASSLRSSAEAFF. Written as DNA, the CDR3 is TGTGCCAGCAGTTTAAGAAGTAGCGCTGAAGCTTTCTTT.

The chain carries TRBV27 and TRBJ1-5, with 10 bases matching TRBD1. The CDR3 runs 16 residues. The J segment lost 3 bases and the V segment lost 4 bases, leaving 6 bases of the junction unmatched. Germline assignment: CDR1 MNHEY and CDR2 SMNVEV (reference sequence). In DNA form, the CDR3 reads TGTGCCAGCAGTTATGGGACAGGGGTGGCCAATCAGCCCCAGCATTTT. Amino acid sequence: CASSYGTGVANQPQHF.

The rearrangement joins TRBV9 to TRBJ1-2; D is possibly TRBD1 (6 bases). The ends were cut back, 4 bases at V and 4 bases at J, with 20 bases in the middle. This CDR3 region has 16 residues. Germline V gives CDR1 SGDLS, CDR2 YYNGEE. The CDR3 here is CASSPGQTLGGYGYTF. The CDR3 region has the DNA TGTGCCAGCAGCCCGGGCCAAACCCTAGGGGGCTATGGCTACACCTTC.

This chain connects TRBV10-1 to TRBJ2-3, with D possibly matching TRBD2 (5 bases). CDR3 length: 13 residues. Germline values: CDR1 WNHNN, CDR2 SYGVQD (reference sequence). V was clipped by 3 bases and J by 4 bases, with 8 bases between them. CDR3 loop: CASSDTSADTQYF. The CDR3 DNA follows: TGCGCCAGCAGTGATACTAGTGCAGATACGCAGTATTTT.

The gene calls are TRBV3-1 (or the pseudogene TRBV3-2) and TRBJ2-3; no definite D call. Germline CDR1 is LGHDT and CDR2 is YNNKEL (reference sequence). Deletions cut 0 bases from V and 2 bases from J, with 6 bases between. This CDR3 comprises 14 residues. Written as DNA, the CDR3 is TGTGCCAGCAGCCAAGATACCTACACAGATACGCAGTATTTT. Amino acids: CASSQDTYTDTQYF.

The rearrangement joins TRBV7-8 to TRBJ1-1; no clear D. Germline V CDR1 and CDR2: SGHVS, FQNEAQ. This CDR3 is 13 amino acids long. Between the trimmed V and J ends, which lost 7 bases and 3 bases, there was a span of 12 bases. The CDR3 is CASKREFDTEAFF. CDR3 in DNA: TGTGCCAGCAAGAGGGAATTCGACACTGAAGCTTTCTTT.

The V call is TRBV18, the J call TRBJ1-2; D possibly corresponds to TRBD1 (5 bases). V shed 5 bases and J shed 8 bases, with 15 bases lying between them. Germline loops: CDR1 KGHSH, CDR2 LQKENI. The CDR3 extends over 13 amino acids. As DNA, the CDR3 is TGTGCCAGCTCAGAGGACATCCGGCCCGGCTACACCTTC. This encodes CASSEDIRPGYTF.

The V gene is TRBV28, the J gene TRBJ1-2, with D uncertain. V shed 6 bases and J shed 4 bases, with 9 bases lying between them. Germline V gives CDR1 MDHEN, CDR2 SYDVKM. This CDR3 is 12 amino acids long. Here the CDR3 DNA reads TGTGCCAGCAGAACGGGGATCTATGGCTACACCTTC. Translated: CASRTGIYGYTF.

This clone was observed a single time. The chain has TRBV10-1 and TRBJ2-3; D is possibly TRBD1 (5 bases). The CDR3 length is 14 residues. CDR1 is WNHNN, CDR2 SYGVQD, per germline (reference sequence). V lost 4 bases and J 3 bases, leaving 11 bases between the germline ends. CDR3 DNA: TGCGCCAGCAGTGGCGGAAGGGGTACAGATACGCAGTATTTT. It translates to CASSGGRGTDTQYF.

The CDR3, as DNA: TGTGCCAGCAGCTTACCATCCTCTGGAAACACCATATATTTT. As protein: CASSLPSSGNTIYF. This chain joins TRBV7-6 and TRBJ1-3; D gene uncertain. The CDR3 consists of 14 residues. With 2 bases removed from V and 0 bases from J, the gap between germline ends came to 5 bases. Germline CDR1 reads SGHVS; CDR2 reads FNYEAQ.

The V and J genes are TRBV6-1 and TRBJ2-7; 7 bases map to TRBD2. Germline values: CDR1 MNHNS, CDR2 SASEGT. CDR3 size: 17 residues. The junction had 11 bases not matched to a gene; V was cut back by 0 bases and J by 3 bases. CDR3 sequence: CASSEARGLAANYEQYF. In DNA, the CDR3 is TGTGCCAGCAGTGAAGCGCGAGGGCTAGCGGCGAACTACGAGCAGTACTTC.

In this sample, this clone turned up once. The chain is built from TRBV4-3 and TRBJ1-5; D not resolved. With 1 base removed from V and 5 bases from J, the gap between germline ends came to 15 bases. Germline V lookup: CDR1 LGHNA, CDR2 YSLEER. The CDR3 extends over 16 amino acids. CDR3 residues: CASSQGLASPHQPQHF. For the CDR3, the DNA is TGCGCCAGCAGCCAAGGACTGGCATCCCCTCATCAGCCCCAGCATTTT.

The chain carries TRBV19 and TRBJ2-3, with D perhaps TRBD2 (5 bases). The CDR3 runs to 16 residues. Germline CDR1 LNHDA, CDR2 SQIVND (reference sequence). V lost 5 bases and J lost 2, with 17 bases in between. This chain's CDR3 is CASSSLGKGDTDTQYF. The DNA of the CDR3 is TGTGCCAGTAGTTCACTAGGGAAGGGAGACACAGATACGCAGTATTTT.

This sequence joins TRBV7-9 and TRBJ2-1, with 7 bases identical to TRBD2. This CDR3 has 17 amino acids. V shed 1 base, J shed 10 bases, and the junction held 16 bases outside the gene matches. Germline V gene sequence: CDR1 SEHNR, CDR2 FQNEAQ (reference sequence). The CDR3 loop is CASSLVGRGSGRMEQFF. The CDR3 DNA reads as TGTGCCAGCAGCTTAGTAGGGCGGGGGTCGGGTCGCATGGAGCAGTTCTTC.

The chain couples TRBV27 to TRBJ1-4; 8 bases line up with TRBD1. CDR1 is MNHEY and CDR2 is SMNVEV in the germline V gene (reference sequence). The CDR3 extends over 14 amino acids. The trim removed 5 bases at V and 7 bases at J, leaving 6 bases unmatched. The CDR3 loop is CASSARGRSEKLFF. The CDR3 DNA follows: TGTGCCAGCAGTGCCAGGGGGCGATCTGAAAAACTGTTTTTT.

This clone appeared a single time. The chain is built from TRBV13 and TRBJ2-7, with TRBD1 matching 7 bases. This CDR3 is 14 amino acids long. V lost 4 bases to trimming and J lost 0 bases; unmatched junction nucleotides: 3. Per the germline V gene, CDR1 is PRHDT and CDR2 is FYEKMQ (reference sequence). The CDR3 reads CASSSRDSSYEQYF. CDR3 sequence (DNA): TGTGCCAGCAGCTCCCGGGACAGCTCCTACGAGCAGTACTTC.

This chain links TRBV7-9 with TRBJ1-1, with D perhaps matching TRBD1 (5 bases). Trimming cost V 7 bases and J 2 bases, with 14 bases left between them. CDR3 size: 14 residues. The germline gives CDR1 SEHNR, CDR2 FQNEAQ (reference sequence). The CDR3 is CASTFGTTNTEAFF. The CDR3 DNA sequence: TGTGCCAGCACCTTCGGGACTACTAACACTGAAGCTTTCTTT.

The gene calls are TRBV9 and TRBJ2-7; 7 nucleotides match TRBD2. This CDR3 spans 15 amino acids. Germline lookup yields CDR1 SGDLS and CDR2 YYNGEE. The junction had 12 bases not matched to a gene; V was cut back by 3 bases and J by 6 bases. The CDR3 spells CASSGIFQRGVEQYF. In DNA, the CDR3 is TGTGCCAGCAGCGGGATTTTCCAGCGGGGTGTCGAGCAGTACTTC.

This chain links TRBV18 with TRBJ2-5; tentatively, D is TRBD2 (6 bases). Germline CDR1 reads KGHSH; CDR2 reads LQKENI. This CDR3 contains 13 residues. V lost 8 bases, J lost 4 bases, and 14 bases lay in between. CDR3 nucleotides: TGTGCCAGCATACCCATGGAGGGAGAGACCCAGTACTTC. Protein sequence: CASIPMEGETQYF.

The rearrangement links TRBV19 to TRBJ2-2; 10 bases line up with TRBD1. Looked up from germline, CDR1 is LNHDA and CDR2 is SQIVND (reference sequence). Trimming at V came to 7 bases and at J to 6 bases, leaving 11 bases not matched to a gene. This CDR3 is built from 16 residues. CDR3 coding DNA: TGTGCCAGTATCTTGACAGGGGGCACCCCACCCGGGGAGCTGTTTTTT. It codes for CASILTGGTPPGELFF.